This TCR beta chain was identified in a study of blood T cell repertoires in COVID-19. Background on the study: Sites across the United States, Italy and Spain contributed samples from acute and convalescent COVID-19. Nucleic acid was either cDNA or gDNA, and it came from T cells, B-cell-depleted T cells, or PBMCs.

This CDR3 spans 15 amino acids. The junction had 13 bases not matched to a gene; V was cut back by 5 bases and J by 7 bases. Germline CDR1 is SGHRS and CDR2 is YFSETQ. Only in-frame clones appear in the TCRdb table, and some are missing; sequencing was by immunoSEQ multiplex PCR. Found here are 120,000 to 150,000 clones, 88% of them singletons; the top ten hold about 2.5%. The TCR sequence derives from a human donor in a cohort sampled during active COVID-19. Sequencing was carried out using peripheral blood. V gene TRBV5-1 combines with J gene TRBJ2-5; 8 bases map to TRBD2. The CDR3 coding sequence is TGCGCCAGCAGACGGGAGGGACCCCTCGTTGGGACCCAGTACTTC. Translating it yields CASRREGPLVGTQYF.